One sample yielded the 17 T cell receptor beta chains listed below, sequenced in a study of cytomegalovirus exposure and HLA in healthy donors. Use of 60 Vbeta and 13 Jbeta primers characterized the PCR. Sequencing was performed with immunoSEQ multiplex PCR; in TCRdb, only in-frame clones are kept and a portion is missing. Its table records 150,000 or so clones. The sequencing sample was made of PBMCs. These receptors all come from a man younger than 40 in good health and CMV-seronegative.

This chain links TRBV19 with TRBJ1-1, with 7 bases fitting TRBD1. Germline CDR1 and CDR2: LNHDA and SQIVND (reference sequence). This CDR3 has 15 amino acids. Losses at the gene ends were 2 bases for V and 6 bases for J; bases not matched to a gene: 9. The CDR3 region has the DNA TGTGCCAGTAGTATACTCTACGACAGGGCCCCTGAAGCTTTCTTT. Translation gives CASSILYDRAPEAFF.

The CDR3 DNA reads TGCGCCAGCCGTCGGACAGGGAGCTCCTACGAGCAGTACTTC. Protein sequence: CASRRTGSSYEQYF. The V gene is TRBV5-1, the J gene TRBJ2-7; 8 bases line up with TRBD1. CDR3 length: 14 residues. CDR1 is SGHRS and CDR2 is YFSETQ in the germline V gene. V was clipped by 7 bases and J by 0 bases; unmatched bases: 6.

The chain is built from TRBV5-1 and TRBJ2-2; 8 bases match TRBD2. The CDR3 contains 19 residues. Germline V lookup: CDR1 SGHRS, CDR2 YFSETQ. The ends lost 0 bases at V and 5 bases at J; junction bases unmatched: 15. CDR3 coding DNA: TGCGCCAGCAGCTTGGCCCCCATCATGTCGGGAGGGCGAACCGGGGAGCTGTTTTTT. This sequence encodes CASSLAPIMSGGRTGELFF.

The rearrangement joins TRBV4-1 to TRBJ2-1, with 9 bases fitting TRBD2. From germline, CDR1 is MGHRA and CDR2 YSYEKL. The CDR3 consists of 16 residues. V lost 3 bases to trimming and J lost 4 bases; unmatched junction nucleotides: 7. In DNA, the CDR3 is TGCGCCAGCAGCCATGCCGCTAGCGGGGATTACAATGAGCAGTTCTTC. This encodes CASSHAASGDYNEQFF.

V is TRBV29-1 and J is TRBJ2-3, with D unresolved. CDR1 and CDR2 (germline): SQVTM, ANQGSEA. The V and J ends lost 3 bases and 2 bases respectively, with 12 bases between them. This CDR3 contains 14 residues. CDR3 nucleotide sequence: TGCAGCGTTGACGGGTTCTCGACCACAGATACGCAGTATTTT. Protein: CSVDGFSTTDTQYF.

CDR3 residues: CASSRGLQLSNEQFF. The CDR3 DNA follows: TGTGCCAGCAGTCGCGGACTACAGCTGAGCAATGAGCAGTTCTTC. J is TRBJ2-1 and V is TRBV6-5; possibly TRBD2 for D (6 bases). This CDR3 has 15 amino acids. The germline CDR1 and CDR2 sequences are MNHEY and SVGAGI. Trimming pared 5 bases from V and 6 bases from J, leaving 17 bases between.

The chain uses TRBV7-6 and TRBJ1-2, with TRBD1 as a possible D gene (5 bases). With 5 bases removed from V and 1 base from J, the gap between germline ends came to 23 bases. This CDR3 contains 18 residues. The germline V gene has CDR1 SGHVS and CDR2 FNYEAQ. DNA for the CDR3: TGTGCCAGCAGCCAAGGGGTTCCAGGGACTCCTCATAACTATGGCTACACCTTC. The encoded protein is CASSQGVPGTPHNYGYTF.

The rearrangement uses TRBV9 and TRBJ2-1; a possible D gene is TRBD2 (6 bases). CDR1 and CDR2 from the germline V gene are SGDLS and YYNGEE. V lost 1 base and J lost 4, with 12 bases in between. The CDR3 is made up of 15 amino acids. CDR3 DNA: TGTGCCAGCAGCGTATCTTTGGGGGGATACAATGAGCAGTTCTTC. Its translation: CASSVSLGGYNEQFF.

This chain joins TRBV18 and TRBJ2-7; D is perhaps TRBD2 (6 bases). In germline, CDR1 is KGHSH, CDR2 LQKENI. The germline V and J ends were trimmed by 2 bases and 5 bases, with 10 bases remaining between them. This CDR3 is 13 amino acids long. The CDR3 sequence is CASSPRTGDEQYF. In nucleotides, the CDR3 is TGTGCCAGCTCACCAAGGACGGGAGACGAGCAGTACTTC.

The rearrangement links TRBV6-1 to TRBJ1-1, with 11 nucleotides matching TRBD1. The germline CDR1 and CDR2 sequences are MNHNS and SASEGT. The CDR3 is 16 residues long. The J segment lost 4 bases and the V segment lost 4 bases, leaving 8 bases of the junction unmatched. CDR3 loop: CASSVTFGTGGTEAFF. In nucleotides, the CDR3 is TGTGCCAGCAGTGTTACCTTCGGGACAGGGGGCACTGAAGCTTTCTTT.

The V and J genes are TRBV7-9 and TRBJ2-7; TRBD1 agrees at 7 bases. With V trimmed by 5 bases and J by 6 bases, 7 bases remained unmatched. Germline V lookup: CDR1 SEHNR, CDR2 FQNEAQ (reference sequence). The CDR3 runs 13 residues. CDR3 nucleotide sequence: TGTGCCAGCAGCCCCCTGACAGGGAGCGAGCAGTACTTC. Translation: CASSPLTGSEQYF.

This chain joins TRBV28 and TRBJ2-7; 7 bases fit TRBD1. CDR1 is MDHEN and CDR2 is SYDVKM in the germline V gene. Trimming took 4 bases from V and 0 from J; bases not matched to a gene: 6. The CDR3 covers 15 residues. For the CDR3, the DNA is TGTGCCAGCAGTTACGGGACAGCCTTCTCCTACGAGCAGTACTTC. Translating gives CASSYGTAFSYEQYF.

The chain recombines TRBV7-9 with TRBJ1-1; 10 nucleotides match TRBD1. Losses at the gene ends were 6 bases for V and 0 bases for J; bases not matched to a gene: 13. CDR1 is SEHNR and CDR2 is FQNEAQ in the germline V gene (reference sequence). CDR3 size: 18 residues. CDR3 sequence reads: CASSPFDRGLSVNTEAFF. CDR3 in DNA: TGTGCCAGCAGTCCTTTCGACAGGGGGCTCAGCGTGAACACTGAAGCTTTCTTT.

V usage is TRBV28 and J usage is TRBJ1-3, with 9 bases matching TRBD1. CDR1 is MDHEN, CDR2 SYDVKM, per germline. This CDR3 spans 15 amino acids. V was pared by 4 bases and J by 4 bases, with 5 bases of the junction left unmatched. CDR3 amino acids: CASSSPQGAGNTIYF. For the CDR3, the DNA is TGTGCCAGCAGTTCACCACAGGGGGCAGGAAACACCATATATTTT.

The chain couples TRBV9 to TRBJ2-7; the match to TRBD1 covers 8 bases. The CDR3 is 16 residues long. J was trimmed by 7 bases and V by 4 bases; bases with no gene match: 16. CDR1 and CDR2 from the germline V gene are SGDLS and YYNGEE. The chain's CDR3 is CASSLRDRPPFGEQYF. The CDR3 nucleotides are TGTGCCAGCAGCTTGAGGGACAGGCCACCCTTCGGTGAGCAGTACTTC.

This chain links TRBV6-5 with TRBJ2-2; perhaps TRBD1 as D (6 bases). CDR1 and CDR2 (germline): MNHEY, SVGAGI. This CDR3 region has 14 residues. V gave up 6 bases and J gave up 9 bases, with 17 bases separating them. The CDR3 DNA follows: TGTGCCAGCAGGTGGGACACCTCTCACCGGGAGCTGTTTTTT. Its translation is CASRWDTSHRELFF.

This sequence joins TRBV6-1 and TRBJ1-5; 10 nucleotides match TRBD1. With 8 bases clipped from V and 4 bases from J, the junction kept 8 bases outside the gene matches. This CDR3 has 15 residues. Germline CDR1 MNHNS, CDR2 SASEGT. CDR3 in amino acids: CASGPTGGGNQPQHF. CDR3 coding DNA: TGTGCCAGCGGACCGACAGGGGGCGGAAATCAGCCCCAGCATTTT.